One sample yielded the 30 T cell receptor beta chains listed below, sequenced in a study of T cell repertoires in cytomegalovirus infection (dated by TCRdb to the late 2010s). Sequencer: Illumina HiSeq 1500. TCRdb cleaned the public reads at Q25 with fastp, built clones with MiXCR and kept in-frame beta chains. Every entry covers one CDR3 protein and lists the most common genes and DNA from its rows. Here the sample has roughly 990,000 distinct CDR3 sequences; under 40% occur a single time. The ten largest make up 13% of the sample. Antigens for these TCRs are unknown. The sample's treatment or condition, from its label and the paper: in vitro stimulation with specific CMV peptide epitopes to enrich CMV-specific T cells. Source: cultured CD8+ T cells from PBMCs, taken from culture after CMV antigen stimulation. These receptors all stem from a human donor in good health (CMV status not recorded). Some clones in this sample may be carry-over from other donors' samples.

This clonotype came up a few times. The chain carries TRBV27 and TRBJ2-3; D possibly corresponds to TRBD2 (5 bases). The CDR3 is 15 residues long. Trimming cost V 3 bases and J 0 bases, with 10 bases left between them. Looked up from germline, CDR1 is MNHEY and CDR2 is SMNVEV (reference sequence). CDR3 in DNA: TGTGCCAGCAGTTTGGGGAGCTTCAGCACAGATACGCAGTATTTT. Encoded protein: CASSLGSFSTDTQYF.

This clonotype was picked up a small number of times. The rearrangement joins TRBV7-8 to TRBJ1-2, with D perhaps matching TRBD1 (6 bases). CDR1 is SGHVS, CDR2 FQNEAQ, per germline. V was clipped by 1 base and J by 5 bases, with 14 bases between them. The CDR3 extends over 15 amino acids. The CDR3 region is CASSLGRGYIYGYTF. CDR3 nucleotides: TGTGCCAGCAGCTTAGGGAGGGGGTATATATATGGCTACACCTTC. The variable domain in full, completed from reference TRBV7-8 and TRBJ1-2, reads GAGVSQSPRYKVAKRGQDVALRCDPISGHVSLFWYQQALGQGPEFLTYFQNEAQLDKSGLPSDRFFAERPEGSVSTLKIQRTQQEDSAVYLCASSLGRGYIYGYTFGSGTRLTVV.

The chain couples TRBV6-1 to TRBJ2-3, with D unclear. CDR3 length: 14 amino acids. Germline V gene data show CDR1 as MNHNS and CDR2 as SASEGT. The ends were cut back, 6 bases at V and 6 bases at J, with 16 bases in the middle. The CDR3 loop reads CASSVPWQRDTQYF. The CDR3 nucleotides are TGTGCCAGCAGCGTTCCTTGGCAGCGCGATACGCAGTATTTT.

This chain joins TRBV12-3 or TRBV12-4 and TRBJ2-5; D might be TRBD1 (6 bases). The CDR3 has 15 amino acids. The V end was cut by 1 base, the J end by 0 bases, with 9 bases between. The DNA for the CDR3 is TGTGCCAGCAGTTTAGTAGGGGGTTACCAAGAGACCCAGTACTTC. It is translated as CASSLVGGYQETQYF.

This clonotype was observed a few times. The CDR3 region has the DNA TGCAGCGTCGCGGACTCAAGCTCTGGAAACACCATATATTTT. Translation gives CSVADSSSGNTIYF. The chain uses TRBV29-1 and TRBJ1-3, with D uncertain. Deletions cut 6 bases from V and 0 bases from J, with 12 bases between. There are 14 residues in the CDR3. Germline V gene sequence: CDR1 SQVTM, CDR2 ANQGSEA.

In its sample, this clonotype was seen many times. The gene calls are TRBV14 and TRBJ2-5, with 9 nucleotides matching TRBD2. The CDR3 runs 16 residues. CDR1 and CDR2 from the germline V gene are SGHDN and FVKESK. V shed 3 bases and J 1 base; nucleotides not matched to a gene: 6. Written as DNA, the CDR3 is TGTGCCAGCAGCCAGTATCCGGGACTAGCCCAAGAGACCCAGTACTTC. Its translation: CASSQYPGLAQETQYF. The full variable domain, in which reference TRBV14 and TRBJ2-5 provide the parts outside the CDR3, is EAGVTQFPSHSVIEKGQTVTLRCDPISGHDNLYWYRRVMGKEIKFLLHFVKESKQDESGMPNNRFLAERTGGTYSTLKVQPAELEDSGVYFCASSQYPGLAQETQYFGPGTRLLVL.

This clonotype was seen many times. This chain joins TRBV4-1 and TRBJ2-1, with D unresolved. The CDR3 runs 14 residues. Deletions cut 1 base from V and 0 bases from J, with 4 bases between. Germline V gives CDR1 MGHRA, CDR2 YSYEKL. The CDR3 here is CASSQASSYNEQFF. The CDR3 DNA sequence: TGCGCCAGCAGCCAAGCGAGCTCCTACAATGAGCAGTTCTTC.

The chain carries TRBV5-1 and TRBJ1-6; weak D call: TRBD1 (5 bases). V was pared by 0 bases and J by 3 bases, with 7 bases between. The CDR3 has 15 amino acids. Germline V CDR1 and CDR2: SGHRS, YFSETQ. The CDR3 DNA reads TGCGCCAGCAGCTTGGAGCAGGGCTATAATTCACCCCTCCACTTT. It specifies CASSLEQGYNSPLHF.

The chain carries TRBV11-2 and TRBJ2-3, with 8 bases lining up with TRBD2. V shed 1 base, J shed 5 bases, and the junction held 5 bases outside the gene matches. Germline CDR1 is SGHAT and CDR2 is FQNNGV. The CDR3 runs 15 residues. CDR3 protein: CASSLAGGEIDTQYF. CDR3 DNA: TGTGCCAGCAGCTTAGCGGGGGGGGAGATAGATACGCAGTATTTT.

This clonotype was seen a few times. The chain couples TRBV7-6 to TRBJ1-5, with 7 bases matching TRBD1. V lost 5 bases and J lost 4; bases outside the gene matches: 8. Per germline, CDR1 SGHVS and CDR2 FNYEAQ. The CDR3 has 15 residues. CDR3 bases: TGTGCCAGCAGCCGGGGGACAGTCAAGAATCAGCCCCAGCATTTT. Protein: CASSRGTVKNQPQHF.

The chain uses TRBV6-6 and TRBJ2-5; TRBD2 matches at 10 bases. This CDR3 has 17 amino acids. V dropped 7 bases and J dropped 2; count of bases not matched to a gene: 13. Germline CDR1 and CDR2: MNHNY and SVGAGI (reference sequence). The CDR3 loop is CASTPLAGDVIQETQYF. The CDR3 DNA reads TGTGCCAGCACCCCCCTAGCGGGGGACGTTATACAAGAGACCCAGTACTTC.

In its sample, this clonotype was seen a few times. The chain links TRBV14 to TRBJ1-2, with D uncertain. V lost 4 bases and J lost 0, with 12 bases in between. Germline V gives CDR1 SGHDN, CDR2 FVKESK. The CDR3 consists of 15 residues. The CDR3, as DNA: TGTGCCAGCAGCCCGCTTCTGACGGCTAACTATGGCTACACCTTC. This sequence encodes CASSPLLTANYGYTF.

This clonotype has a handful of counts. The rearrangement joins TRBV7-9 to TRBJ2-7; tentative D call: TRBD1 (6 bases). CDR3 length: 14 amino acids. V was clipped by 4 bases and J by 0 bases, with 10 bases between them. Germline loops: CDR1 SEHNR, CDR2 FQNEAQ (reference sequence). In nucleotides, the CDR3 is TGTGCCAGCAGCTCCACACAGGGCTCCTACGAGCAGTACTTC. Encoded protein: CASSSTQGSYEQYF.

The chain is built from TRBV24-1 and TRBJ1-5, with D possibly TRBD1 on 6 matching bases. CDR1 and CDR2 (germline): KGHDR, SFDVKD. The V end was cut by 3 bases, the J end by 7 bases, with 12 bases between. CDR3 length: 14 amino acids. The CDR3 here is CATSDPTGGQPQHF. CDR3 sequence (DNA): TGTGCCACCAGTGATCCGACAGGCGGGCAGCCCCAGCATTTT.

There are a few counts of this clonotype. The V call is TRBV7-6, the J call TRBJ2-6; D is ambiguous. Germline CDR1 is SGHVS and CDR2 is FNYEAQ. This CDR3 contains 14 residues. V was trimmed by 4 bases and J by 6 bases, leaving 10 bases between them. Here the CDR3 reads CASSSAPEANVLTF. In nucleotides, the CDR3 is TGTGCCAGCAGCTCTGCCCCAGAGGCCAACGTCCTGACTTTC.

This clonotype was counted a few times. V gene TRBV4-1 combines with J gene TRBJ2-2; maybe TRBD2 (7 bases). The CDR3 covers 16 residues. In germline, CDR1 is MGHRA, CDR2 YSYEKL. V lost 0 bases, J lost 4 bases, and 12 bases lay in between. The chain's CDR3 is CASSQDAGAGTGELFF. CDR3 DNA sequence: TGCGCCAGCAGCCAAGATGCGGGGGCGGGCACCGGGGAGCTGTTTTTT.

The V and J genes are TRBV11-3 and TRBJ2-3; unclear D gene. Germline-derived CDR1 and CDR2 are SGHNT and YENEEA. The CDR3 is 15 amino acids. V lost 4 bases, J lost 3 bases, and 14 bases lay in between. CDR3 bases: TGTGCCAGCAGCTCCAGGTTGGGCCCGACAGATACGCAGTATTTT. Translated: CASSSRLGPTDTQYF. Full variable domain (rest looked up from reference TRBV11-3 and TRBJ2-3): EAGVVQSPRYKIIEKKQPVAFWCNPISGHNTLYWYLQNLGQGPELLIRYENEEAVDDSQLPKDRFSAERLKGVDSTLKIQPAELGDSAVYLCASSSRLGPTDTQYFGPGTRLTVL.

The rearrangement uses TRBV28 and TRBJ1-5; D is undetermined. The CDR3 contains 15 residues. Deletions cut 3 bases from V and 0 bases from J, with 9 bases between. CDR1 and CDR2 (germline): MDHEN, SYDVKM. As DNA, the CDR3 is TGTGCCAGCAGTTTGTGGCAGGATAGCAATCAGCCCCAGCATTTT. Its translation: CASSLWQDSNQPQHF.

V is TRBV12-3 or TRBV12-4 and J is TRBJ2-5, with 11 bases identical to TRBD1. V lost 6 bases to trimming and J lost 5 bases; unmatched junction nucleotides: 20. The CDR3 is 19 residues long. This CDR3 reads CASRSSDTDRGLPWETQYF. CDR3 DNA sequence: TGTGCCAGCAGGAGTTCAGATACGGACAGGGGGCTCCCTTGGGAGACCCAGTACTTC.

The gene calls are TRBV6-5 and TRBJ2-7, with D unclear. Germline V gene lookup returns CDR1 MNHEY and CDR2 SVGAGI. V lost 4 bases to trimming and J lost 2 bases, with 12 bases between them. This CDR3 contains 14 residues. The DNA for the CDR3 is TGTGCCAGCAGTTTCCGCCAGGATGCCTACGAGCAGTACTTC. Translation: CASSFRQDAYEQYF.

V and J are TRBV27 and TRBJ1-2; D possibly corresponds to TRBD1 (5 bases). The CDR3 is 14 residues long. Trimming stripped 8 bases from V and 2 bases from J, with 15 bases between. Germline values: CDR1 MNHEY, CDR2 SMNVEV (reference sequence). This chain's CDR3 is CASSPGGGNYGYTF. The CDR3 DNA follows: TGTGCCAGCTCCCCGGGCGGGGGAAACTATGGCTACACCTTC.

This chain connects TRBV5-6 to TRBJ2-1, with a tentative D call TRBD1 (5 bases). With 2 bases removed from V and 0 bases from J, the gap between germline ends came to 12 bases. Germline lookup yields CDR1 SGHDT and CDR2 YYEEEE. The CDR3 runs 16 residues. This CDR3 is CASSLGESVSYNEQFF. CDR3 coding DNA: TGTGCCAGCAGCTTAGGGGAATCTGTCTCCTACAATGAGCAGTTCTTC.

As concerns this clonotype: Relative to the germline gene, one junction end is altered; a read error may explain this. The gene calls are TRBV3-1 and TRBJ2-3; a weak D match, TRBD1 (5 bases). Per germline, CDR1 LGHDT and CDR2 YNNKEL (reference sequence). The CDR3 is made up of 16 amino acids. The CDR3 loop reads CASSPEWGTRDHTQYF. The CDR3 coding sequence is TGTGCTAGCAGCCCAGAGTGGGGCACTCGTGATCATACGCAGTATTTT.

This clonotype was detected ten times or more. V is TRBV19 and J is TRBJ1-1, with 7 bases that match TRBD1. Germline loops: CDR1 LNHDA, CDR2 SQIVND (reference sequence). The CDR3 is made up of 14 amino acids. Trimming removed 7 bases from V and 1 base from J; junction bases left unmatched: 6. DNA of the CDR3: TGTGCCAGTAATTACAGGGGACCGAACACTGAAGCTTTCTTT. Translated: CASNYRGPNTEAFF.

A few counts support this clonotype. V and J are TRBV27 and TRBJ2-5; D is tentatively TRBD1 or TRBD2 (6 bases each). In germline, CDR1 is MNHEY, CDR2 SMNVEV (reference sequence). Trimming took 3 bases from V and 2 from J, leaving 13 bases between them. The CDR3 contains 15 residues. The CDR3 DNA is TGTGCCAGCAGTTTTTCGACAGGACTACAAGAGACCCAGTACTTC. This encodes CASSFSTGLQETQYF.

The CDR3: CATSGRGPQGFSEAFF. The DNA of the CDR3 is TGTGCCACCAGTGGTAGGGGGCCTCAAGGGTTCTCTGAAGCTTTCTTT. The chain carries TRBV24-1 and TRBJ1-1; 7 nucleotides agree with TRBD1. Germline CDR1 reads KGHDR; CDR2 reads SFDVKD. This CDR3 has 16 amino acids. V shed 5 bases, J shed 6 bases, and the junction held 14 bases outside the gene matches.

The J gene is TRBJ2-1, the V gene TRBV6-5, with D perhaps matching TRBD2 (6 bases). The CDR3 is 13 amino acids. The germline V gene has CDR1 MNHEY and CDR2 SVGAGI. V dropped 7 bases and J dropped 7 bases, with 14 bases sitting between them. The CDR3 reads CASTGTSRNEQFF. The CDR3 DNA reads as TGTGCCAGCACGGGGACTTCCAGAAATGAGCAGTTCTTC.

This clonotype was seen a handful of times. V is TRBV27 and J is TRBJ2-3; 8 nucleotides agree with TRBD2. The germline V gene has CDR1 MNHEY and CDR2 SMNVEV (reference sequence). The V gene end was trimmed by 4 bases and the J gene end by 6 bases; junction bases not matched to a gene: 12. This CDR3 contains 16 residues. CDR3 residues: CASSSQGLGTNDTQYF. CDR3 bases: TGTGCCAGCAGTTCCCAGGGACTAGGGACTAATGATACGCAGTATTTT.

The V call is TRBV7-3, the J call TRBJ2-3; tentatively, D is TRBD1 (6 bases). The CDR3 runs to 16 residues. Germline lookup yields CDR1 SGHTA and CDR2 FQGTGA. The ends were cut back, 0 bases at V and 0 bases at J, with 10 bases in the middle. The CDR3 region is CASSLTRGSSTDTQYF. CDR3 sequence (DNA): TGTGCCAGCAGCTTAACCAGGGGCTCTAGCACAGATACGCAGTATTTT.

The gene calls are TRBV4-1 and TRBJ2-1; tentative D call: TRBD1 (6 bases). V shed 0 bases and J shed 0 bases, with 9 bases lying between them. This CDR3 region has 16 residues. Germline CDR1 reads MGHRA; CDR2 reads YSYEKL. Here the CDR3 DNA reads TGCGCCAGCAGCCAAGAACAGGGCCTCTCCTACAATGAGCAGTTCTTC. Its translation: CASSQEQGLSYNEQFF.